Each of the 17 T cell receptor beta chains below was sequenced from the same sample in a study of T cells after yellow fever vaccination. TCRdb re-derived calls from the 5' RACE reads in MiXCR, one entry per CDR3 protein. Of about 240,000 distinct CDR3 sequences in the sample, 6.5% to 8.5% were seen once. The sequencing used CD4+ T cells sorted from PBMCs, collected 15 days after the yellow fever booster vaccination. The receptor source for this set is a man aged 25-40 years who received the YFV17D yellow fever vaccine.

This clonotype was observed at least ten times. The chain is built from TRBV10-3 and TRBJ2-7; 7 bases fit TRBD2. The CDR3 covers 15 residues. Germline assignment: CDR1 ENHRY and CDR2 SYGVKD. Trimming cost V 7 bases and J 5 bases; bases outside gene matches: 14. The DNA for the CDR3 is TGTGCCATCAAGGAACGTACTAGCGTTGTGGACGAGCAGTACTTC. Translation: CAIKERTSVVDEQYF.

This clonotype was found a few times. The V gene is TRBV7-2, the J gene TRBJ2-5, with a weak D call TRBD2 (6 bases). Trimming stripped 3 bases from V and 5 bases from J, with 16 bases between. The V gene's germline CDR1 is SGHTA and CDR2 FQGNSA. The length of the CDR3 is 15 residues. The CDR3 region is CASSLSSVLRETQYF. In DNA form, the CDR3 reads TGTGCCAGCAGCTTGTCTAGCGTTCTGAGGGAGACCCAGTACTTC.

This clonotype has just a few counts. The chain combines TRBV6-4 with TRBJ2-1; D remains unclear. Germline assignment: CDR1 MRHNA and CDR2 SNTAGT. V lost 8 bases to trimming and J lost 4 bases, with 12 bases between them. This CDR3 region has 13 residues. CDR3 protein: CASSFDPYNEQFF. CDR3 nucleotide sequence: TGTGCCAGCTCCTTTGACCCATACAATGAGCAGTTCTTC.

This sequence joins TRBV20-1 and TRBJ2-3, with D perhaps matching TRBD1 or TRBD2 (6 bases each). CDR3 length: 13 amino acids. With 7 bases removed from V and 7 bases from J, the gap between germline ends came to 18 bases. CDR1 and CDR2 (germline): DFQATT, SNEGSKA (reference sequence). The CDR3 sequence: CSVAQGGGNTQYF. The CDR3 region has the DNA TGCAGTGTGGCCCAAGGGGGAGGAAATACGCAGTATTTT.

This chain connects TRBV7-9 to TRBJ1-6; no reliable D call. V lost 5 bases to trimming and J lost 2 bases, with 1 base between them. The length of the CDR3 is 12 residues. Germline loops: CDR1 SEHNR, CDR2 FQNEAQ (reference sequence). CDR3 region: CASSPYNSPLHF. The CDR3 DNA reads TGTGCCAGCAGCCCCTATAATTCACCCCTCCACTTT.

V is TRBV5-1 and J is TRBJ1-6; D gene uncertain. There are 15 residues in the CDR3. Germline CDR1 SGHRS, CDR2 YFSETQ. V lost 0 bases to trimming and J lost 7 bases, with 11 bases between them. The DNA of the CDR3 is TGCGCCAGCAGCTTGGCCGAAGCGAGCAATTCACCCCTCCACTTT. Its protein product is CASSLAEASNSPLHF.

This clonotype was counted only a few times. The chain uses TRBV30 and TRBJ1-5; no definite D call. Trimming pared 1 base from V and 0 bases from J, leaving 4 bases between. CDR1 and CDR2 from the germline V gene are GTSNPN and SVGIG (reference sequence). This CDR3 spans 13 amino acids. CDR3 region: CAWSGVSNQPQHF. The CDR3 nucleotides read TGTGCCTGGAGTGGGGTTAGCAATCAGCCCCAGCATTTT.

This clonotype has ten or more counts. This rearrangement joins TRBV20-1 to TRBJ1-2; TRBD1 aligns across 11 bases. CDR1 is DFQATT and CDR2 is SNEGSKA in the germline V gene (reference sequence). V was clipped by 5 bases and J by 3 bases; unmatched bases: 5. The CDR3 sequence is 14 residues long. The CDR3 protein is CSASAGQGDYGYTF. CDR3 DNA sequence: TGCAGTGCTTCTGCGGGACAGGGGGACTATGGCTACACCTTC.

This clonotype showed up many times. The V call is TRBV12-3 or TRBV12-4, the J call TRBJ1-5, with 11 bases lining up with TRBD1. V shed 8 bases and J 3 bases; nucleotides not matched to a gene: 6. This CDR3 contains 15 residues. The CDR3 loop reads CASRTGGADNQPQHF. The DNA of the CDR3 is TGTGCCAGCCGGACAGGGGGCGCGGACAATCAGCCCCAGCATTTT.

This clonotype was detected only a few times. The chain is built from TRBV20-1 and TRBJ2-7; D possibly uses TRBD1 or TRBD2 (5 bases each). Per germline, CDR1 DFQATT and CDR2 SNEGSKA (reference sequence). The CDR3 has 14 residues. V lost 0 bases to trimming and J lost 2 bases, with 11 bases between them. The CDR3 nucleotides read TGCAGTGCTAGAGAAGGGACGTATACCTACGAGCAGTACTTC. Translation gives CSAREGTYTYEQYF.

This clonotype was detected ten times or more. The chain is built from TRBV5-5 and TRBJ1-4; maybe TRBD1 (6 bases). Germline CDR1 SGHKS, CDR2 YYEKEE (reference sequence). The CDR3 has 14 residues. The ends were cut back, 3 bases at V and 8 bases at J, with 14 bases in the middle. CDR3 coding DNA: TGTGCCAGCAGCTCCACAGGGTGGCAGGAAAAACTGTTTTTT. Protein product: CASSSTGWQEKLFF.

In its sample, this clonotype was seen many times. The J gene is TRBJ1-5, the V gene TRBV15, with TRBD1 as a possible D gene (5 bases). V lost 1 base to trimming and J lost 2 bases, with 12 bases between them. The CDR3 has 16 residues. Per germline, CDR1 LNHNV and CDR2 YYDKDF (reference sequence). CDR3: CATSRVGGGGNQPQHF. CDR3 in DNA: TGTGCCACCAGCAGAGTGGGGGGTGGTGGCAATCAGCCCCAGCATTTT.

About this clonotype itself: This may come from a read error, since a much larger clone is one base off. The V gene is TRBV12-3 or TRBV12-4, the J gene TRBJ2-4; 7 bases agree with TRBD1. The CDR3 extends over 16 amino acids. This CDR3 reads CASSQGQISANNIQYF. Written as DNA, the CDR3 is TGTGCCAGCAGTCAGGGACAGATTTCGGCCAACAACATTCAGTACTTC.

The sample holds a few counts of this clonotype. J is TRBJ2-7 and V is TRBV21-1; TRBD1, the D gene given by the table, was not confirmed from the DNA. TRBV21-1 counts as a pseudogene. CDR3 size: 16 residues. CDR3 nucleotides: TGTGCCAGCAGCAAAGAGCGGGACAGGCTCTCCTACGAGCAGTACTTC. Its protein is CASSKERDRLSYEQYF.

This clonotype was seen ten or more times. CDR3 sequence: CASREGTEAFF. DNA for the CDR3: TGCGCCAGTCGGGAGGGGACTGAAGCTTTCTTT. V is TRBV5-1 and J is TRBJ1-1; TRBD1 is a possible D gene (5 bases). Trimming took off 8 bases at V and 5 bases at J, with 10 bases between the two ends. The CDR3 loop spans 11 amino acids. Germline lookup yields CDR1 SGHRS and CDR2 YFSETQ.

This clonotype was picked up many times. This rearrangement joins TRBV20-1 to TRBJ2-1; tentatively, D is TRBD1 (5 bases). This CDR3 is 13 amino acids long. Germline values: CDR1 DFQATT, CDR2 SNEGSKA (reference sequence). V gave up 3 bases and J gave up 6 bases, with 12 bases separating them. In nucleotides, the CDR3 is TGCAGTGCTAGGGGGCTCCCAAGCAATGAGCAGTTCTTC. It yields the protein CSARGLPSNEQFF.

The chain uses TRBV5-6 and TRBJ1-3; weak D call: TRBD1 (5 bases). The CDR3 runs to 16 residues. The V end lost 4 bases, the J end lost 4 bases, and 18 bases lay between the germline ends. CDR1 is SGHDT and CDR2 is YYEEEE in the germline V gene. The CDR3 reads CASSSLGTRPGNTIYF. CDR3 bases: TGTGCCAGCAGCAGCCTGGGGACGAGACCCGGAAACACCATATATTTT. Full variable domain (remainder filled in from reference TRBV5-6 and TRBJ1-3): DAGVTQSPTHLIKTRGQQVTLRCSPKSGHDTVSWYQQALGQGPQFIFQYYEEEERQRGNFPDRFSGHQFPNYSSELNVNALLLGDSALYLCASSSLGTRPGNTIYFGEGSWLTVV.